These 2 T cell receptor beta chains originate from one sample sequenced in a study of tumor-infiltrating lymphocytes in primary liver carcinoma. The investigators made TCR beta cDNA from approximately 510 ng total RNA, using a constant-region primer. Investigators got TCR beta libraries out of three nested multiplex PCR rounds, done with slightly modified ARM-PCR. For around 9 cycles apiece, the opening two PCR rounds ran with TRBV1-TRBV30 forward primers and a C-beta reverse primer. TCRdb processed the multiplex PCR reads anew with MiXCR; each CDR3 protein has one entry. This table holds roughly 120,000 distinct CDR3 sequences, about two thirds found once. Each 20-30 mg portion of unsorted bulk tissue served as the source for co-extraction of RNA and DNA. The sequencing sample was made of tumor-adjacent normal liver tissue. The receptors originated from a woman aged 55-75 years with primary liver carcinoma and hepatitis B virus infection.

For this clonotype: At one of its ends the junction is not consistent with the germline gene, which may arise from a read error. CDR3 DNA sequence: TGCGACAGCAGCTTAGATCGGACCCGTGGCTACACCTTC. This sequence encodes CDSSLDRTRGYTF. The J gene is TRBJ1-2, the V gene TRBV11-2; D might be TRBD1 (5 bases). The CDR3 loop spans 13 amino acids. Germline lookup yields CDR1 SGHAT and CDR2 FQNNGV.

J is TRBJ1-4 and V is TRBV5-1; no clear D. The germline V gene encodes CDR1 SGHRS and CDR2 YFSETQ. Trimming cost V 4 bases and J 11 bases, with 12 bases left between them. The CDR3 length is 12 residues. CDR3 residues: CASSGRNGKLFF. In nucleotides, the CDR3 is TGCGCCAGCAGCGGGCGGAATGGGAAACTGTTTTTT.